Reported below is one T cell receptor (beta chain). Its antigen remains unidentified. This CDR3 comprises 16 residues. CDR1 and CDR2 (germline): MNHEY, SMNVEV (reference sequence). Trimming removed 2 bases at V and 9 bases at J, with 17 bases between. The data belong to a study of T cell responses to AZD1222 COVID-19 vaccine. Study conclusions and caveats: Nearly half of spike-specific TCRs reportedly go after variant regions that carry no mutations. Most donors were white British, females outnumbered males, and clonal diversity was possibly underestimated.

The data were produced by immunoSEQ multiplex PCR, yet TCRdb's version contains in-frame clones alone and is incomplete. The profile covers 95,000 to 120,000 clones, with around 89% appearing a single time and approximately 6.5% taken by the ten largest. This specimen was peripheral blood, taken 28 days after the second AZD1222 dose. The sequence came from an adult who received the AZD1222 COVID-19 vaccine. The rearrangement joins TRBV27 to TRBJ1-6, with D perhaps matching TRBD1 (5 bases). The CDR3 region is CASSLPGGASGSPLHF. The CDR3 region has the DNA TGTGCCAGCAGTTTACCCGGAGGGGCGTCGGGTTCACCCCTCCACTTT.